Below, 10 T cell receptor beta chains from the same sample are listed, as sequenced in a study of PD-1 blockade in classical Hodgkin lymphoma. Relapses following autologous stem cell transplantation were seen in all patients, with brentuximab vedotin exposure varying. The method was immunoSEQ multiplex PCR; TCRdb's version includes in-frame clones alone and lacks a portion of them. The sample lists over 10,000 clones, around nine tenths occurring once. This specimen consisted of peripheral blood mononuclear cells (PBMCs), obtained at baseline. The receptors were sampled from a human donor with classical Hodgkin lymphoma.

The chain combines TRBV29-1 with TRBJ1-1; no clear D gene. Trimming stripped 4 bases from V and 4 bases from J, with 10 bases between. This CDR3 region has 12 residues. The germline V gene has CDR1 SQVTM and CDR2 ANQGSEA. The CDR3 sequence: CSVVQTSTEAFF. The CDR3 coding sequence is TGCAGCGTTGTCCAGACCTCCACTGAAGCTTTCTTT.

The CDR3 region is CASSYSRTKLTEQFF. CDR3 sequence (DNA): TGTGCCAGCAGTTACTCGCGGACTAAGTTAACTGAGCAGTTCTTC. The J gene is TRBJ2-1, the V gene TRBV6-6; TRBD2 is a possible D gene (6 bases). The V gene lost 0 bases and the J gene lost 9 bases, with 15 bases spanning the gap. Germline V gene lookup returns CDR1 MNHNY and CDR2 SVGAGI (reference sequence). This CDR3 region has 15 residues.

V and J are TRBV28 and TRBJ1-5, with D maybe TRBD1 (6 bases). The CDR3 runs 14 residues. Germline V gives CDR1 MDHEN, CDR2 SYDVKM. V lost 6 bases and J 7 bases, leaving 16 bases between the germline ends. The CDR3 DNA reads TGTGCCAGCAGCCGTGGACAGTTAGAACAGCCCCAGCATTTT. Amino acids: CASSRGQLEQPQHF. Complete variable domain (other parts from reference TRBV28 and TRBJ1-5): DVKVTQSSRYLVKRTGEKVFLECVQDMDHENMFWYRQDPGLGLRLIYFSYDVKMKEKGDIPEGYSVSREKKERFSLILESASTNQTSMYLCASSRGQLEQPQHFGDGTRLSIL.

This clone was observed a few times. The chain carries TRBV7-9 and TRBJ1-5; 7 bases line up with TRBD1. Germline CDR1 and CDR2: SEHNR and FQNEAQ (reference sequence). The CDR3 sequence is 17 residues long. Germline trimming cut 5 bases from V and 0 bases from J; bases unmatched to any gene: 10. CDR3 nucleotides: TGTGCCAGCAGCCCAGGGGGGAGCCTAGATAGCAATCAGCCCCAGCATTTT. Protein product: CASSPGGSLDSNQPQHF. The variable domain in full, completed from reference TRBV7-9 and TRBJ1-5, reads DTGVSQNPRHKITKRGQNVTFRCDPISEHNRLYWYRQTLGQGPEFLTYFQNEAQLEKSRLLSDRFSAERPKGSFSTLEIQRTEQGDSAMYLCASSPGGSLDSNQPQHFGDGTRLSIL.

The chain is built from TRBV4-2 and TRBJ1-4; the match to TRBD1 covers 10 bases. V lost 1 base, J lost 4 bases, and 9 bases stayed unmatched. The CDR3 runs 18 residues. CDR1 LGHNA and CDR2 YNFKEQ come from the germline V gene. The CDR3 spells CASSQAWGTGVNNEKLFF. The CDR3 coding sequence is TGTGCCAGCAGCCAAGCCTGGGGGACAGGGGTGAATAATGAAAAACTGTTTTTT.

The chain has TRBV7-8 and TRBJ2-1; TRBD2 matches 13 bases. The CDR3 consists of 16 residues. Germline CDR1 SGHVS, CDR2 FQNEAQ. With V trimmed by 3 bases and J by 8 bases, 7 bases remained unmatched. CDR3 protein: CASSFGLAGVIDEQFF. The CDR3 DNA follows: TGTGCCAGCAGCTTTGGACTAGCGGGAGTTATCGATGAGCAGTTCTTC.

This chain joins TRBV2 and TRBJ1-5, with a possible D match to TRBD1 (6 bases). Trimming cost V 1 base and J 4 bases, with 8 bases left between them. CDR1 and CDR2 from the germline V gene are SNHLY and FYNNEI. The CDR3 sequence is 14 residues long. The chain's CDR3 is CASSEEGGNQPQHF. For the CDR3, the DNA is TGTGCCAGCAGTGAAGAGGGGGGTAATCAGCCCCAGCATTTT.

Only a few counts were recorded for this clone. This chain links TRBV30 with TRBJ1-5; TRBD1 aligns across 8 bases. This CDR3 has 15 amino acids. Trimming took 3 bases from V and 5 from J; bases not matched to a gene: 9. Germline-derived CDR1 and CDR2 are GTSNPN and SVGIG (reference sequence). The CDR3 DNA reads TGTGCCTGGAGGCCCCGACAGGGGACATATCAGCCCCAGCATTTT. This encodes CAWRPRQGTYQPQHF.

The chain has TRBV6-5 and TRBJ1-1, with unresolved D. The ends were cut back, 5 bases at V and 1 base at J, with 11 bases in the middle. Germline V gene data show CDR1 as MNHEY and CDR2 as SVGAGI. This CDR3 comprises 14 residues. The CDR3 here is CASSQSTGNTEAFF. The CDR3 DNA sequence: TGTGCCAGCAGTCAATCTACGGGGAACACTGAAGCTTTCTTT.

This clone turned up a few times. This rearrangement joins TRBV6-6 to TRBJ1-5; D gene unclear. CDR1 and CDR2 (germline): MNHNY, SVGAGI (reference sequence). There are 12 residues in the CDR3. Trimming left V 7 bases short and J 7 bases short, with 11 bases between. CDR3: CASNPWRQPQHF. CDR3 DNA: TGTGCCAGCAACCCCTGGCGGCAGCCCCAGCATTTT.